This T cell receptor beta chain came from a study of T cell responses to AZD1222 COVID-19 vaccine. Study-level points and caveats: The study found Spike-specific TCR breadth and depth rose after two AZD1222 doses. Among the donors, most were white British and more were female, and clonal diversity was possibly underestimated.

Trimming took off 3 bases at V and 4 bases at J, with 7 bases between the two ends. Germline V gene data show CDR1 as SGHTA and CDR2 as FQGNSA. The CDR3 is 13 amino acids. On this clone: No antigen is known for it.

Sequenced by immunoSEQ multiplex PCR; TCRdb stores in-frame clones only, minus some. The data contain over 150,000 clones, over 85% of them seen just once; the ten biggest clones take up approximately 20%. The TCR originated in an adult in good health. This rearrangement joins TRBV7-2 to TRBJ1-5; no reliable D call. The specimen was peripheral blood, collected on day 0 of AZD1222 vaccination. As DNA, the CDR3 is TGTGCCAGCAGCTTCGACCTAAATCAGCCCCAGCATTTT. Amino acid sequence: CASSFDLNQPQHF.